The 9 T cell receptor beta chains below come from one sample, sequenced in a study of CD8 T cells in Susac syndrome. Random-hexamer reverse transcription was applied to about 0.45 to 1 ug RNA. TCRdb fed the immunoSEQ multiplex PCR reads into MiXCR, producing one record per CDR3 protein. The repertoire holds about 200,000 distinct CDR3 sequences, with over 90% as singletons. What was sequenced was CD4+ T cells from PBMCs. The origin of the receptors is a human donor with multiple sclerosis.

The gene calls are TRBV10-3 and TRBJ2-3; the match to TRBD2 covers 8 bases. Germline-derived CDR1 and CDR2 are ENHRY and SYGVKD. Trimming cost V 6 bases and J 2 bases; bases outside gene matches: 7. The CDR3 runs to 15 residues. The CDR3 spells CAIRGAGEITDTQYF. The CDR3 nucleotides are TGTGCCATCAGGGGAGCGGGAGAGATCACAGATACGCAGTATTTT.

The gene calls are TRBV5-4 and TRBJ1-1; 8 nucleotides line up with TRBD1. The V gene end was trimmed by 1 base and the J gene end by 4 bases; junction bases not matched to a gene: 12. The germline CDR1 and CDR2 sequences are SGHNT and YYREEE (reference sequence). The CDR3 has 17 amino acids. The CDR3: CASSLTLTGVVGTEAFF. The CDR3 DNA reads TGTGCCAGCAGCTTGACATTGACAGGGGTGGTCGGCACTGAAGCTTTCTTT.

CDR3 region: CSVLNRVRWGDIQYF. The CDR3 DNA is TGCAGCGTTCTAAACCGCGTTCGATGGGGAGACATTCAGTACTTC. This rearrangement joins TRBV29-1 to TRBJ2-4; TRBD2 might be the D (5 bases). Germline loops: CDR1 SQVTM, CDR2 ANQGSEA. The CDR3 is made up of 15 amino acids. Trimming took off 5 bases at V and 8 bases at J, with 22 bases between the two ends.

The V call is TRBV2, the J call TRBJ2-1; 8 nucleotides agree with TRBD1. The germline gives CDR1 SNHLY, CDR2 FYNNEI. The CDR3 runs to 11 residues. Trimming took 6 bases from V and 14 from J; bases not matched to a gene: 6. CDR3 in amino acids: CASSPDRGKFF. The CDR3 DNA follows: TGTGCCAGCAGCCCCGACAGGGGAAAGTTCTTC. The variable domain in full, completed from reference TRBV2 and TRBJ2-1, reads EPEVTQTPSHQVTQMGQEVILRCVPISNHLYFYWYRQILGQKVEFLVSFYNNEISEKSEIFDDQFSVERPDGSNFTLKIRSTKLEDSAMYFCASSPDRGKFFGPGTRLTVL.

CDR3 DNA: TGTGCCAGCAGCCAAGGACTTCGAGGGTACGAGCAGTACGTC. It specifies CASSQGLRGYEQYV. The chain recombines TRBV3-1 with TRBJ2-7, with D possibly TRBD2 on 5 matching bases. CDR3 length: 14 residues. The V end was cut by 1 base, the J end by 4 bases, with 11 bases between. CDR1 is LGHDT and CDR2 is YNNKEL in the germline V gene (reference sequence).

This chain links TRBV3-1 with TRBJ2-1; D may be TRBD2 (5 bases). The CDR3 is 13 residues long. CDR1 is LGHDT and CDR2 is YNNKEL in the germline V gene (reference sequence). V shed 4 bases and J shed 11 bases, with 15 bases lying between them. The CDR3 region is CASSPSGWQKQFF. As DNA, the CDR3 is TGTGCCAGCAGCCCGTCGGGGTGGCAGAAGCAGTTCTTC.

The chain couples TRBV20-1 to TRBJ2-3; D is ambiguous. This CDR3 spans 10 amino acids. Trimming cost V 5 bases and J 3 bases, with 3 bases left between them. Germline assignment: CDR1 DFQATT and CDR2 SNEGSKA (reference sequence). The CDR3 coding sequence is TGCAGTGCTGAGACAGATACGCAGTATTTT. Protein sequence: CSAETDTQYF.

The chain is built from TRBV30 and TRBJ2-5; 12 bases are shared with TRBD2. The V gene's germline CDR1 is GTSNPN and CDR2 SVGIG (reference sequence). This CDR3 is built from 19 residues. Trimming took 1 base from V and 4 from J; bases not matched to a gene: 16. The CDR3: CAWSADYYETSGGAETQYF. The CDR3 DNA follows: TGTGCCTGGAGTGCGGACTACTATGAGACTAGCGGGGGAGCAGAGACCCAGTACTTC. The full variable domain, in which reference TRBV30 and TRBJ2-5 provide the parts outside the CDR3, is SQTIHQWPATLVQPVGSPLSLECTVEGTSNPNLYWYRQAAGRGLQLLFYSVGIGQISSEVPQNLSASRPQDRQFILSSKKLLLSDSGFYLCAWSADYYETSGGAETQYFGPGTRLLVL.

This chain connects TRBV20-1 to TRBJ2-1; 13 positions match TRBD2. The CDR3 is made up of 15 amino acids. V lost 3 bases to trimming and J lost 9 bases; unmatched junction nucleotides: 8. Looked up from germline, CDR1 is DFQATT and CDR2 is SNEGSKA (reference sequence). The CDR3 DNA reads TGCAGTGCTAGTATTCTGGGACTAGCGGGGCGTGAGCAGTTCTTC. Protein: CSASILGLAGREQFF.